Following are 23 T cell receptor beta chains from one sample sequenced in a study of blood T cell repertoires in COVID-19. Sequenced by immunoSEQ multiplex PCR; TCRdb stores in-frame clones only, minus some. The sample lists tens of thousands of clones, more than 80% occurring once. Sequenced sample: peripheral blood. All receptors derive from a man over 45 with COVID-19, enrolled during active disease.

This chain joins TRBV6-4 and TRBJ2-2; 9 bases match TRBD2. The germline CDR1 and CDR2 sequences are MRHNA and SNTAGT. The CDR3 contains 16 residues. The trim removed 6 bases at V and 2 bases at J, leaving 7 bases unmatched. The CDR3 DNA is TGTGCCAGCAGAAAAGCGGGGGGCGATAACACCGGGGAGCTGTTTTTT. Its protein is CASRKAGGDNTGELFF.

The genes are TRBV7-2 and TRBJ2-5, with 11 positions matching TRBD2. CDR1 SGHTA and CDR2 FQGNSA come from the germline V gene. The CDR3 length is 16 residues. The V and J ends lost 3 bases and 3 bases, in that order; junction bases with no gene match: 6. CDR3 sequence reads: CASSFTSGGREETQYF. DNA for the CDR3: TGTGCCAGCAGCTTCACTAGCGGGGGCCGGGAAGAGACCCAGTACTTC.

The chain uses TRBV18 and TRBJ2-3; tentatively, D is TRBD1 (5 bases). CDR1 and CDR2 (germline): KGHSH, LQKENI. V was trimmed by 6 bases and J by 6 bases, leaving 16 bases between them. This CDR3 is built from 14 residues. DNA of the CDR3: TGTGCCAGCTCTTCCAGGGTGAGCAGGGATACGCAGTATTTT. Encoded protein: CASSSRVSRDTQYF.

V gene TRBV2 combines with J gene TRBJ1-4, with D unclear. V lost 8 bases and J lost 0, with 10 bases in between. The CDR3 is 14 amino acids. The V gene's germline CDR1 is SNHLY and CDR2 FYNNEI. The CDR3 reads CASFPVATNEKLFF. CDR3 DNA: TGTGCCAGCTTCCCCGTTGCAACTAATGAAAAACTGTTTTTT.

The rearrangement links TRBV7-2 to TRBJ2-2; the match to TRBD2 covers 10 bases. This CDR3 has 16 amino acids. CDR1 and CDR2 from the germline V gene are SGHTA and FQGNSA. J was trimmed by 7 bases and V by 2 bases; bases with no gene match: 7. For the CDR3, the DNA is TGTGCCAGCAGCTTACTAACTAGCGGGGATGGCGGGGAGCTGTTTTTT. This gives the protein CASSLLTSGDGGELFF.

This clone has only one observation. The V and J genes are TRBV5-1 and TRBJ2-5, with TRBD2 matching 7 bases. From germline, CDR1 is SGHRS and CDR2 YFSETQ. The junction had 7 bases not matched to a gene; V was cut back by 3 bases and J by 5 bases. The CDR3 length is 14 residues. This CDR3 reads CASSWGGGPETQYF. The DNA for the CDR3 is TGCGCCAGCAGCTGGGGCGGGGGACCGGAGACCCAGTACTTC.

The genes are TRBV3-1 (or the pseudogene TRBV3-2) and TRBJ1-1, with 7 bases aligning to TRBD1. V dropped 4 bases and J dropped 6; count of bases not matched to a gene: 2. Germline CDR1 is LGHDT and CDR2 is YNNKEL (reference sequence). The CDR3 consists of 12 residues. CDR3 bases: TGTGCCAGCAGCCGACAGGGCGCTGAAGCTTTCTTT. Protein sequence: CASSRQGAEAFF.

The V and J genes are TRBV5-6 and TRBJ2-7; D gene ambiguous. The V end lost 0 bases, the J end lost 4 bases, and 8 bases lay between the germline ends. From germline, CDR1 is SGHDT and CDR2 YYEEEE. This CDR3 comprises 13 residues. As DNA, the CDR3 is TGTGCCAGCAGCTTGGATACTGTTTACGAGCAGTACTTC. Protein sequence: CASSLDTVYEQYF.

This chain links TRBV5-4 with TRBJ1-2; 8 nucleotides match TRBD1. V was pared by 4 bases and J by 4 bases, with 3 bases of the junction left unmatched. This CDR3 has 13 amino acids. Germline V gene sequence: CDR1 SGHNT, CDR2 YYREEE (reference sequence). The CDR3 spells CASSRDRGYGYTF. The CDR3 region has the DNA TGTGCCAGCAGCCGAGACAGGGGCTATGGCTACACCTTC.

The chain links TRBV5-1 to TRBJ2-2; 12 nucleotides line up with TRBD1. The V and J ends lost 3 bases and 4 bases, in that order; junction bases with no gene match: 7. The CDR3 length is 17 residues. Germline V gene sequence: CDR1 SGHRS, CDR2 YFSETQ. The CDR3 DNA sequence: TGCGCCAGCAGCTCGGGACAGGGGGCGCGCGGCACCGGGGAGCTGTTTTTT. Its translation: CASSSGQGARGTGELFF.

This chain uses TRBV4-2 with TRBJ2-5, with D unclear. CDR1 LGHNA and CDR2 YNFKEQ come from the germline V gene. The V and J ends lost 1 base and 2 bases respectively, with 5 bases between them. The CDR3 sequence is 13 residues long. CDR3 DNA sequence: TGTGCCAGCAGCCAAGTCGGGCAAGAGACCCAGTACTTC. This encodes CASSQVGQETQYF.

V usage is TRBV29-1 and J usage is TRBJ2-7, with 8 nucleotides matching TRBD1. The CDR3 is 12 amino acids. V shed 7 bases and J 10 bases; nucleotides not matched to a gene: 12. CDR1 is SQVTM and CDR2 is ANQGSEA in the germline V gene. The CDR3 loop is CSAGRDRLDQYF. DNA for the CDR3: TGCAGCGCCGGACGGGACAGGCTAGACCAGTACTTC.

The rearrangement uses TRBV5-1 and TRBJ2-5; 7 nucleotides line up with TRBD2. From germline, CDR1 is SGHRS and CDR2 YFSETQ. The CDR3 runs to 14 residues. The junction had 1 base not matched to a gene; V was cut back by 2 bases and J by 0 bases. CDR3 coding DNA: TGCGCCAGCAGCTTCGGGGGGTACCAAGAGACCCAGTACTTC. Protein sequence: CASSFGGYQETQYF.

In DNA, the CDR3 is TGTGCCAGCAACAACCCGCCCGGGGAGCAGTTCTTC. Its translation: CASNNPPGEQFF. This chain connects TRBV11-2 to TRBJ2-1, with D unclear. The V end was cut by 7 bases, the J end by 10 bases, with 14 bases between. Germline-derived CDR1 and CDR2 are SGHAT and FQNNGV. The CDR3 length is 12 residues.

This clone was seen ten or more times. The CDR3 reads CASSPRTGRGNTIYF. The CDR3 coding sequence is TGTGCCAGCAGCCCGAGGACAGGGCGAGGAAACACCATATATTTT. The V call is TRBV7-9, the J call TRBJ1-3; TRBD1 matches 8 bases. CDR1 is SEHNR, CDR2 FQNEAQ, per germline (reference sequence). The CDR3 totals 15 residues. V lost 5 bases, J lost 4 bases, and 7 bases stayed unmatched.

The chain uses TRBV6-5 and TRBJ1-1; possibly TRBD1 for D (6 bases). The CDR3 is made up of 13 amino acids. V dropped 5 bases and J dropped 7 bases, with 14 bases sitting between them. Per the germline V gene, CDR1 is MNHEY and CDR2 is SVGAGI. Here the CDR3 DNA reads TGTGCCAGCAGTCTTACTCAGGGGAGTGAAGCTTTCTTT. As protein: CASSLTQGSEAFF.

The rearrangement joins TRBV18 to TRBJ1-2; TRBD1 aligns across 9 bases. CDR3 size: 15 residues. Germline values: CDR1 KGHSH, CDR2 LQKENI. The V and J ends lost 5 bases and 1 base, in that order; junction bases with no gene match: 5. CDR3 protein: CASSTGQGRNYGYTF. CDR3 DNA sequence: TGTGCCAGCTCAACAGGACAGGGGCGTAACTATGGCTACACCTTC.

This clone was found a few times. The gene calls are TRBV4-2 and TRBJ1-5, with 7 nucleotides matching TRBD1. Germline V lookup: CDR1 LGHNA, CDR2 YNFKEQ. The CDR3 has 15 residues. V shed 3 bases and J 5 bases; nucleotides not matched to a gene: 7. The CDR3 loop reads CASSQMTGNDQPQHF. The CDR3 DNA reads TGTGCCAGCAGCCAGATGACAGGGAACGATCAGCCCCAGCATTTT.

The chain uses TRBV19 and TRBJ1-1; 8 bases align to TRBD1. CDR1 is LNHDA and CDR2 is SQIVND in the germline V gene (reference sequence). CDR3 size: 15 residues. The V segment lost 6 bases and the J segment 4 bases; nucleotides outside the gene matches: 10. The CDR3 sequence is CASRDDRGRGTEAFF. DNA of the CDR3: TGTGCCAGTAGGGATGACAGGGGACGTGGCACTGAAGCTTTCTTT. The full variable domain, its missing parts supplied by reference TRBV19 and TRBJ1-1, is DGGITQSPKYLFRKEGQNVTLSCEQNLNHDAMYWYRQDPGQGLRLIYYSQIVNDFQKGDIAEGYSVSREKKESFPLTVTSAQKNPTAFYLCASRDDRGRGTEAFFGQGTRLTVV.

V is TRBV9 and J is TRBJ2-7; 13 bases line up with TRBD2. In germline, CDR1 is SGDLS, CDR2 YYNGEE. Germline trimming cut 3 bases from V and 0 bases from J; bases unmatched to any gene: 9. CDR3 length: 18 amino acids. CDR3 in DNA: TGTGCCAGCAGCGCGGGACTAGCGGGGCCCCTGAGCTCCTACGAGCAGTACTTC. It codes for CASSAGLAGPLSSYEQYF.

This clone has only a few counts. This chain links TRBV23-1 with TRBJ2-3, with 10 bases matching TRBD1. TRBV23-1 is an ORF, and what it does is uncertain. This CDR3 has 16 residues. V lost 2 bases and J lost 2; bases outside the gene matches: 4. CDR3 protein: CASSQAGTGDTDTQYF. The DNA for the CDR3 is TGCGCCAGCAGTCAAGCGGGGACAGGGGACACAGATACGCAGTATTTT.

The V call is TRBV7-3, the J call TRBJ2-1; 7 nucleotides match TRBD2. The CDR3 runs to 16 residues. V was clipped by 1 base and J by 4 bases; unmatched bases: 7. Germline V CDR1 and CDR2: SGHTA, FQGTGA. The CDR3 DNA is TGTGCCAGCAGCTTAAACTCGGGGGGAGGATACAATGAGCAGTTCTTC. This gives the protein CASSLNSGGGYNEQFF.

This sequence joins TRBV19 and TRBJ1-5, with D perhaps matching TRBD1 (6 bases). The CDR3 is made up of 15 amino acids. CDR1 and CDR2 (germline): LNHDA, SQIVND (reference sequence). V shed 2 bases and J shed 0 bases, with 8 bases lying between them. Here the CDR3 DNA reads TGTGCCAGTAGTATAAGGGGGTATAGCAATCAGCCCCAGCATTTT. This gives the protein CASSIRGYSNQPQHF.